Below, one T cell receptor beta chain is given with its context. Its antigen is not known. CDR1 SGHVS and CDR2 FQNEAQ come from the germline V gene. Trimming removed 1 base at V and 4 bases at J, with 11 bases between. The CDR3 totals 15 residues. These data are taken from a study of cytomegalovirus exposure and HLA in healthy donors. Overall study findings and caveats: Cytomegalovirus status was reportedly diagnosed by the classifier with high sensitivity and specificity.

Clones were read by immunoSEQ multiplex PCR, and TCRdb kept only the in-frame ones, dropping some. The sample records approximately 180,000 clones, approximately 87% being singletons. V and J are TRBV7-8 and TRBJ1-3; D is undetermined. Sequenced sample: PBMCs. The receptor was isolated from a woman aged 30 to 39 in good health and CMV-seronegative. Written as DNA, the CDR3 is TGTGCCAGCAGCTTAGTGGGCGACGGCGGAAACACCATATATTTT. Encoded protein: CASSLVGDGGNTIYF.